The clone carrying this T cell receptor (beta chain) was counted a few times. Its antigen is undetermined. The sample comes from a study of CD8+CD57+ T cells in acquired aplastic anemia. The germline gives CDR1 SGHAT, CDR2 FQNNGV. V lost 1 base and J lost 1, with 16 bases in between. The CDR3 runs to 17 residues. Regarding the study as a whole: A set of about 28 CD8+ CDR3 sequences was shared between patients and controls, and these sequences appeared highly expressed in patients. No significant patient-versus-control difference appeared in CD8+ Simpson's diversity.

Genomic DNA constituted the template upon which TCR beta VDJ and CDR3 profiling was performed. TCRdb reanalysed the reads using MiXCR and keeps one entry per CDR3 protein. The table lists about 180,000 distinct CDR3 sequences, roughly half of them singletons. Previously, flow cytometry had revealed CD8+CD57+ cell expansion in the patients chosen for sequencing. This chain uses TRBV11-2 with TRBJ2-5, with D perhaps given as TRBD1 or TRBD2 (5 bases each). Material for sequencing was sorted CD4+, CD8+, or CD8+CD57+ T cells (not recorded which) from PBMCs. This sequence originates from a human donor with aplastic anemia. CDR3 in amino acids: CASSLGSVGGAQETQYF. CDR3 nucleotide sequence: TGTGCCAGCAGCTTAGGGTCGGTTGGGGGAGCCCAAGAGACCCAGTACTTC. The variable domain in full, with the rest retrieved from reference TRBV11-2 and TRBJ2-5, is EAGVAQSPRYKIIEKRQSVAFWCNPISGHATLYWYQQILGQGPKLLIQFQNNGVVDDSQLPKDRFSAERLKGVDSTLKIQPAKLEDSAVYLCASSLGSVGGAQETQYFGPGTRLLVL.